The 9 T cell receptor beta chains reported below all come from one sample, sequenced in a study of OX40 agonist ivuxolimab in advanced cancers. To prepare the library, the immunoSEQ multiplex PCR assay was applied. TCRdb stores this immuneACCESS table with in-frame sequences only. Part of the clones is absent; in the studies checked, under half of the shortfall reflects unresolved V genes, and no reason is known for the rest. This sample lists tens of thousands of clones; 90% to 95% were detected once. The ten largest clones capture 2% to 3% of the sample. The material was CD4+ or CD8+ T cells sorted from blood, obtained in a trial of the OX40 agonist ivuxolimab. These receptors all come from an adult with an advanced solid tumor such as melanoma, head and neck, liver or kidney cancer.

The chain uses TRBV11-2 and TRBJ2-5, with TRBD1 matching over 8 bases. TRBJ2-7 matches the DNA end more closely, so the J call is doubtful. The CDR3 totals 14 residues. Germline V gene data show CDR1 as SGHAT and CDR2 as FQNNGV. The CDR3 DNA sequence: TGTGCCAGCAGCTTAGATCAGGGGGCGTTCGAGCAGTACTTC. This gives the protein CASSLDQGAFEQYF.

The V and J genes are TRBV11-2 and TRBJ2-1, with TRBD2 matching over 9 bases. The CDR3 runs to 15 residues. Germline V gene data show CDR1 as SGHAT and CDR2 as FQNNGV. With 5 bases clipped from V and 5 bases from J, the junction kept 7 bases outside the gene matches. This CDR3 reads CASSPQAGGNNEQFF. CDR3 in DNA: TGTGCCAGCAGCCCCCAAGCGGGAGGTAACAATGAGCAGTTCTTC.

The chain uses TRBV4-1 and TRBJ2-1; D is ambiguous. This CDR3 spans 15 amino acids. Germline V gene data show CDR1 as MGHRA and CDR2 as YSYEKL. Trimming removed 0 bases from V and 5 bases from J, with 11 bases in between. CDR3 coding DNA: TGCGCCAGCAGCCAAGAAGTCTTGCTCCACAATGAGCAGTTCTTC. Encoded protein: CASSQEVLLHNEQFF.

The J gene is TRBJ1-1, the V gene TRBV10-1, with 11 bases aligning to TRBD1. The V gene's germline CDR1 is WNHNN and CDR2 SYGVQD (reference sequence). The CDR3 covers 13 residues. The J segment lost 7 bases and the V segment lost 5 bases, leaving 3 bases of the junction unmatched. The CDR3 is CASSRTGGGEAFF. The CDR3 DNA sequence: TGCGCCAGCAGTCGGACAGGGGGCGGTGAAGCTTTCTTT.

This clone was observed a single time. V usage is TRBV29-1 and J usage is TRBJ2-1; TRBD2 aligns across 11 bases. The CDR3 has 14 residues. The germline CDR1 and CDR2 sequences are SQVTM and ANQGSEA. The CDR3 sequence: CSVSGRGFYNEQFF. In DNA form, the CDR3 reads TGCAGTGTTAGCGGGAGGGGGTTCTACAATGAGCAGTTCTTC.

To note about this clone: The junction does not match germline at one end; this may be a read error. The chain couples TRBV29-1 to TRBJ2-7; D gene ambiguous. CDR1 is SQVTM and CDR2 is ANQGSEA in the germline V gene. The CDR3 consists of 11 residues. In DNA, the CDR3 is TGCAGCGTTGGTGGGCTGTACTTGCAGGACTTC. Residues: CSVGGLYLQDF.

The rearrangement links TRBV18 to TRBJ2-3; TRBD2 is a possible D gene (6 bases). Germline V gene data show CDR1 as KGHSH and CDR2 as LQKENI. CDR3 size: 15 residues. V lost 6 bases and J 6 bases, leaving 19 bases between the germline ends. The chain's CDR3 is CASSPGGLRGDTQYF. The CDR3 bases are TGTGCCAGCTCCCCCGGGGGACTTCGGGGGGATACGCAGTATTTT.

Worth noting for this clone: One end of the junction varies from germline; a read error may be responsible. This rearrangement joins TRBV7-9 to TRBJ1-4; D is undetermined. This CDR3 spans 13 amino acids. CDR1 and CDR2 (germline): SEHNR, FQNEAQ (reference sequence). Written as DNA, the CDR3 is TGTGCCAGCAGCTTATTATACGGGGAGGCAGCTTCTTTT. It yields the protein CASSLLYGEAASF. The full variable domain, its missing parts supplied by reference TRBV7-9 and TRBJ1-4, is DTGVSQNPRHKITKRGQNVTFRCDPISEHNRLYWYRQTLGQGPEFLTYFQNEAQLEKSRLLSDRFSAERPKGSFSTLEIQRTEQGDSAMYLCASSLLYGEAASFGSGTQLSVL.

In DNA, the CDR3 is TGTGCCAGCAGCTTAGCGCTGCGGGGTCCTAGCACAGATACGCAGTATTTT. It is translated as CASSLALRGPSTDTQYF. The V and J genes are TRBV7-2 and TRBJ2-3; D is perhaps TRBD2 (6 bases). The CDR3 spans 17 residues. Germline CDR1 and CDR2: SGHTA and FQGNSA. Trimming cost V 0 bases and J 0 bases, with 13 bases left between them.